This T cell receptor (beta chain) was identified during a study of T cell repertoires in cytomegalovirus infection. Study-level information: Public TCR beta signatures indicated both CMV infection and matching HLA type.

TCRdb ran MiXCR on the reads and lists one entry per CDR3 protein. The sample lists about half a million distinct CDR3 sequences, roughly 34% occurring once. Losses at the gene ends were 6 bases for V and 0 bases for J; bases not matched to a gene: 2. The CDR3 runs to 14 residues. As regards this clonotype: What it binds is not known.

The clonotype originates from a human donor in good health (CMV status not recorded). Some clones in this sample may be carry-over from other donors' samples. J is TRBJ1-2 and V is TRBV12-3 or TRBV12-4; 9 nucleotides line up with TRBD1. Sequences were derived from cultured PBMCs, sampled from culture after CMV antigen stimulation. CDR3 protein: CASRHRGPNYGYTF. The CDR3 region has the DNA TGTGCCAGCAGGCACAGGGGGCCTAACTATGGCTACACCTTC.